This T cell receptor (beta chain) was documented in a study of T cells after yellow fever vaccination. TCRdb ran MiXCR on the 5' RACE reads and lists one entry per CDR3 protein. The sample gives approximately 300,000 distinct CDR3 sequences, about 10% of which show up once; about 3.3% is in the top ten. CDR1 is MNHEY, CDR2 SVGAGI, per germline. The CDR3 extends over 15 amino acids. V dropped 6 bases and J dropped 3; count of bases not matched to a gene: 5. The receptor was isolated from a man aged 18 to 35 who received the YFV17D yellow fever vaccine. The specimen comprised CD4+ T cells sorted from PBMCs, sampled 45 days after the yellow fever booster vaccination. The rearrangement joins TRBV6-5 to TRBJ2-7, with TRBD2 identical over 13 bases. The CDR3 spells CASRMGLAGIYEQYV. CDR3 nucleotides: TGTGCCAGCAGAATGGGACTAGCGGGAATCTACGAGCAGTACGTC.